A selection of T cell receptor beta chains follows, all from one sample in a study of beta chain features in type 1 diabetes. Libraries were prepared by immunoSEQ multiplex PCR; TCRdb keeps only in-frame clonotypes and omits some of them. The data contain fewer than 20,000 clones, over 45% of them singletons. The specimen was stem cell memory CD4+ T cells from blood. All receptors come from a woman aged 18-35 years in good health. CDR3s include the opening cysteine and the closing phenylalanine or tryptophan. The D gene is left open where the match is weak. Clone sizes are given selectively: once, few, many, or a class where the clone is expanded.

j_call: TRBJ1-2
clone_size: NA
v_call: TRBV7-2
d_call: TRBD1
cdr3_aa: CASSYGTGGAGGYGYTF
cdr3_nt: TGTGCCAGCAGCTACGGGACAGGGGGCGCCGGGGGCTATGGCTACACCTTC

j_call: TRBJ2-1
clone_size: NA
v_call: TRBV5-1
d_call: NA
cdr3_aa: CASSPTLDEQFF
cdr3_nt: TGCGCCAGCAGCCCCACGTTAGATGAGCAGTTCTTC

j_call: TRBJ2-6
clone_size: once
v_call: TRBV2
d_call: NA
cdr3_aa: CASSDFRRLVRSGANVLTF
cdr3_nt: TGTGCCAGCAGTGATTTTAGGAGACTAGTGAGGTCTGGGGCCAACGTCCTGACTTTC

j_call: TRBJ1-6
clone_size: NA
v_call: TRBV6-1
d_call: TRBD1
cdr3_aa: CASSGQGGIVSPLHF
cdr3_nt: TGTGCCAGCAGTGGACAGGGGGGAATCGTTTCACCCCTCCACTTT

j_call: TRBJ2-4
clone_size: NA
v_call: TRBV4-2
d_call: TRBD2
cdr3_aa: CASSQVLAGDKNIQYF
cdr3_nt: TGTGCCAGCAGCCAAGTCCTAGCGGGAGACAAAAACATTCAGTACTTC

j_call: TRBJ2-5
clone_size: NA
v_call: TRBV30
d_call: NA
cdr3_aa: CAWSVGQKETQYF
cdr3_nt: TGTGCCTGGAGTGTTGGGCAGAAAGAGACCCAGTACTTC

j_call: TRBJ2-1
clone_size: few
v_call: TRBV19
d_call: NA
cdr3_aa: CASSTGGRLIYNEQFF
cdr3_nt: TGTGCCAGTAGTACCGGCGGGCGACTTATTTACAATGAGCAGTTCTTC

j_call: TRBJ1-5
clone_size: NA
v_call: TRBV6-4
d_call: NA
cdr3_aa: CASSDGRSNQPQHF
cdr3_nt: TGTGCCAGCAGTGATGGCAGGAGCAATCAGCCCCAGCATTTT

j_call: TRBJ1-2
clone_size: NA
v_call: TRBV7-8
d_call: TRBD1
cdr3_aa: CASSLGRTGPNYGYTF
cdr3_nt: TGTGCCAGCAGCTTAGGGAGGACAGGGCCAAACTATGGCTACACCTTC

j_call: TRBJ2-1
clone_size: NA
v_call: TRBV6-5
d_call: TRBD2
cdr3_aa: CASSYQPGLGNEQFF
cdr3_nt: TGTGCCAGCAGTTACCAACCGGGACTAGGTAATGAGCAGTTCTTC

j_call: TRBJ1-1
clone_size: NA
v_call: TRBV19
d_call: NA
cdr3_aa: CASTTDSMGEAFF
cdr3_nt: TGTGCCAGTACCACTGACAGTATGGGCGAAGCTTTCTTT

j_call: TRBJ2-1
clone_size: NA
v_call: TRBV5-1
d_call: NA
cdr3_aa: CASSLAGPRLNEQFF
cdr3_nt: TGCGCCAGCAGCTTGGCAGGGCCTCGGCTCAATGAGCAGTTCTTC

j_call: TRBJ1-5
clone_size: NA
v_call: TRBV18
d_call: NA
cdr3_aa: CASSPLDGNQPQHF
cdr3_nt: TGTGCCAGCTCACCGTTAGATGGCAATCAGCCCCAGCATTTT

j_call: TRBJ2-2
clone_size: NA
v_call: TRBV5-4
d_call: NA
cdr3_aa: CASSPYTGELFF
cdr3_nt: TGTGCCAGCAGCCCCTACACCGGGGAGCTGTTTTTT

j_call: TRBJ2-3
clone_size: NA
v_call: TRBV25-1
d_call: TRBD2
cdr3_aa: CASSRTSGKTDTQYF
cdr3_nt: TGTGCCAGCAGTCGGACTAGCGGGAAGACAGATACGCAGTATTTT

j_call: TRBJ2-5
clone_size: once
v_call: TRBV28
d_call: TRBD1
cdr3_aa: CASSYGQGMWETQYF
cdr3_nt: TGTGCCAGCAGCTACGGACAGGGTATGTGGGAGACCCAGTACTTC

j_call: TRBJ2-3
clone_size: NA
v_call: TRBV9
d_call: NA
cdr3_aa: CASSARRDSSTDTQYF
cdr3_nt: TGTGCCAGCAGCGCGCGGCGGGATTCTAGCACAGATACGCAGTATTTT

j_call: TRBJ2-1
clone_size: once
v_call: TRBV27
d_call: TRBD2
cdr3_aa: CASSLAGGPGNEQFF
cdr3_nt: TGTGCCAGCAGTTTAGCGGGAGGGCCAGGGAATGAGCAGTTCTTC

j_call: TRBJ2-1
clone_size: few
v_call: TRBV9
d_call: TRBD2
cdr3_aa: CASSVAWEVGGEQFF
cdr3_nt: TGTGCCAGCAGCGTAGCGTGGGAGGTGGGGGGGGAGCAGTTCTTC

j_call: TRBJ2-2
clone_size: few
v_call: TRBV27
d_call: TRBD2
cdr3_aa: CASSTYSGANTGELFF
cdr3_nt: TGTGCCAGCAGCACGTATAGCGGGGCGAACACCGGGGAGCTGTTTTTT

j_call: TRBJ2-3
clone_size: NA
v_call: TRBV10-2
d_call: NA
cdr3_aa: CASSGARRGGTDTQYF
cdr3_nt: TGCGCCAGCAGTGGGGCGAGGCGGGGAGGCACAGATACGCAGTATTTT

j_call: TRBJ2-3
clone_size: NA
v_call: TRBV5-1
d_call: NA
cdr3_aa: CASSPGVLTDTQYF
cdr3_nt: TGCGCCAGCAGCCCGGGAGTTTTAACAGATACGCAGTATTTT

j_call: TRBJ2-3
clone_size: NA
v_call: TRBV5-1
d_call: TRBD2
cdr3_aa: CASSLLAGDTDTQYF
cdr3_nt: TGCGCCAGCAGCTTGCTAGCGGGAGACACAGATACGCAGTATTTT

j_call: TRBJ2-4
clone_size: few
v_call: TRBV25-1
d_call: TRBD2
cdr3_aa: CASTAGGAKNIQYF
cdr3_nt: TGTGCCAGCACCGCGGGGGGGGCCAAAAACATTCAGTACTTC

j_call: TRBJ1-3
clone_size: few
v_call: TRBV20-1
d_call: NA
cdr3_aa: CSADRGNTIYF
cdr3_nt: TGCAGTGCTGACAGGGGAAACACCATATATTTT

j_call: TRBJ1-3
clone_size: NA
v_call: TRBV7-9
d_call: NA
cdr3_aa: CASSLVHRPPSGNTIYF
cdr3_nt: TGTGCCAGCAGCTTAGTCCACAGGCCACCCTCTGGAAACACCATATATTTT

j_call: TRBJ2-1
clone_size: NA
v_call: TRBV5-1
d_call: TRBD2
cdr3_aa: CASRSVGGNYNEQFF
cdr3_nt: TGCGCCAGCCGGTCGGTCGGGGGGAATTACAATGAGCAGTTCTTC

j_call: TRBJ2-1
clone_size: NA
v_call: TRBV7-2
d_call: NA
cdr3_aa: CASSLSASYYNEQFF
cdr3_nt: TGTGCCAGCAGCTTAAGCGCTAGCTACTACAATGAGCAGTTCTTC

j_call: TRBJ1-1
clone_size: NA
v_call: TRBV29-1
d_call: NA
cdr3_aa: CSVDLKGGLDTEAFF
cdr3_nt: TGCAGCGTTGATCTTAAGGGGGGGCTAGACACTGAAGCTTTCTTT

j_call: TRBJ1-1
clone_size: NA
v_call: TRBV11-2
d_call: NA
cdr3_aa: CASSRPPEAFF
cdr3_nt: TGTGCCAGCAGCCGTCCCCCTGAAGCTTTCTTT

j_call: TRBJ2-1
clone_size: few
v_call: TRBV27
d_call: TRBD2
cdr3_aa: CASSLSGGRGSYNEQFF
cdr3_nt: TGTGCCAGCAGTTTATCAGGCGGGAGGGGGTCCTACAATGAGCAGTTCTTC

j_call: TRBJ1-3
clone_size: NA
v_call: TRBV28
d_call: NA
cdr3_aa: CASSFMQRPEGAGNTIYF
cdr3_nt: TGTGCCAGCAGTTTTATGCAGAGACCGGAGGGCGCAGGAAACACCATATATTTT

j_call: TRBJ1-1
clone_size: NA
v_call: TRBV7-9
d_call: TRBD1
cdr3_aa: CASSLNRGEAFF
cdr3_nt: TGTGCCAGCAGCTTAAACAGGGGTGAAGCTTTCTTT

j_call: TRBJ2-7
clone_size: NA
v_call: TRBV23-1
d_call: TRBD1
cdr3_aa: CASSQLTGGTGDSYEQYF
cdr3_nt: TGCGCCAGCAGTCAGCTCACCGGAGGGACAGGGGACTCCTACGAGCAGTACTTC

j_call: TRBJ2-7
clone_size: once
v_call: TRBV11-2
d_call: TRBD2
cdr3_aa: CASSAINLTSADYEQYF
cdr3_nt: TGTGCCAGCAGCGCCATTAACTTAACTAGCGCAGACTACGAGCAGTACTTC

j_call: TRBJ2-5
clone_size: NA
v_call: TRBV9
d_call: TRBD1
cdr3_aa: CASSGSTGGWFTDQETQYF
cdr3_nt: TGTGCCAGCAGCGGGTCTACAGGGGGCTGGTTTACCGACCAAGAGACCCAGTACTTC

j_call: TRBJ1-2
clone_size: NA
v_call: TRBV30
d_call: NA
cdr3_aa: CAWSVREGYTF
cdr3_nt: TGTGCCTGGAGTGTACGTGAGGGCTACACCTTC

j_call: TRBJ2-1
clone_size: NA
v_call: TRBV6-5
d_call: TRBD2
cdr3_aa: CASRSGLGSYNEQFF
cdr3_nt: TGTGCCAGCAGGTCTGGACTAGGTTCCTACAATGAGCAGTTCTTC

j_call: TRBJ2-3
clone_size: NA
v_call: TRBV15
d_call: TRBD2
cdr3_aa: CATRPQAGGPKDTQYF
cdr3_nt: TGTGCCACCAGGCCTCAAGCGGGAGGGCCGAAAGATACGCAGTATTTT

j_call: TRBJ2-1
clone_size: NA
v_call: TRBV21-1
d_call: NA
cdr3_aa: CASSPWDRGTYNEQFF
cdr3_nt: TGTGCCAGCAGCCCCTGGGACAGGGGTACCTACAATGAGCAGTTCTTC

j_call: TRBJ2-2
clone_size: NA
v_call: TRBV19
d_call: TRBD2
cdr3_aa: CASSIDRLAGVRRTGELFF
cdr3_nt: TGTGCCAGTAGTATAGATAGATTAGCGGGAGTGCGAAGGACCGGGGAGCTGTTTTTT

j_call: TRBJ2-3
clone_size: NA
v_call: TRBV28
d_call: NA
cdr3_aa: CASSLGPISDTQYF
cdr3_nt: TGTGCCAGCAGTTTAGGGCCTATCTCAGATACGCAGTATTTT

j_call: TRBJ2-1
clone_size: NA
v_call: TRBV5-1
d_call: NA
cdr3_aa: CASSLGLGLRNEQFF
cdr3_nt: TGCGCCAGCAGCTTGGGTCTCGGACTACGCAATGAGCAGTTCTTC

j_call: TRBJ2-2
clone_size: few
v_call: TRBV7-2
d_call: NA
cdr3_aa: CASSLDSAGGELFF
cdr3_nt: TGTGCCAGCAGCTTAGATAGCGCAGGCGGGGAGCTGTTTTTT

j_call: TRBJ2-4
clone_size: NA
v_call: TRBV19
d_call: NA
cdr3_aa: CASSSLKRGSDIQYF
cdr3_nt: TGTGCCAGTAGTTCTTTAAAAAGGGGCTCGGACATTCAGTACTTC

j_call: TRBJ2-7
clone_size: NA
v_call: TRBV11-3
d_call: TRBD2
cdr3_aa: CASSLVGLAGGLYF
cdr3_nt: TGTGCCAGCAGCTTAGTGGGACTAGCGGGAGGTCTGTACTTC

j_call: TRBJ2-1
clone_size: NA
v_call: TRBV6-6
d_call: NA
cdr3_aa: CASSYSGQSYNEQFF
cdr3_nt: TGTGCCAGCAGTTACTCGGGCCAGTCCTACAATGAGCAGTTCTTC

j_call: TRBJ2-1
clone_size: NA
v_call: TRBV2
d_call: TRBD1
cdr3_aa: CASSELRGQGVGNEQFF
cdr3_nt: TGTGCCAGCAGTGAATTAAGGGGACAGGGGGTGGGGAATGAGCAGTTCTTC

j_call: TRBJ1-3
clone_size: NA
v_call: TRBV30
d_call: NA
cdr3_aa: CAWSGIRLSSGNTIYF
cdr3_nt: TGTGCCTGGAGTGGAATTCGACTGAGCTCTGGAAACACCATATATTTT

j_call: TRBJ2-3
clone_size: NA
v_call: TRBV5-6
d_call: NA
cdr3_aa: CASSLEGVGTDTQYF
cdr3_nt: TGTGCCAGCAGCTTGGAAGGGGTTGGCACAGATACGCAGTATTTT